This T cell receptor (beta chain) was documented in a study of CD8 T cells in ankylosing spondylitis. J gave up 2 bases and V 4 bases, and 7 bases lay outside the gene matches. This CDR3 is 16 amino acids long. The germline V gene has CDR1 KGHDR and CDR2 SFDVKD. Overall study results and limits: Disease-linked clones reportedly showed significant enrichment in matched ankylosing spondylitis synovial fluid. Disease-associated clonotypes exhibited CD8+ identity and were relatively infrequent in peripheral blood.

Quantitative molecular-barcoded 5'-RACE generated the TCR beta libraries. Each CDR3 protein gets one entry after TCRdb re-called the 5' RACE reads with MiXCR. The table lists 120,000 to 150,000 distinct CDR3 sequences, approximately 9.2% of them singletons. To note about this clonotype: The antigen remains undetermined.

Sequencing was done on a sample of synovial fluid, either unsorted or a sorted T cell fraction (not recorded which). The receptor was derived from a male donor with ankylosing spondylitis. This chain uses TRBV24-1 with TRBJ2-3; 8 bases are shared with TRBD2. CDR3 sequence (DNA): TGTGCCACCAGTGACATCCGGGGGGGTGTCACAGATACGCAGTATTTT. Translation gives CATSDIRGGVTDTQYF.